This is a list of T cell receptor beta chains from one sample in a study of blood T cell repertoires in COVID-19. TCRdb's table, derived via immunoSEQ multiplex PCR, lists solely in-frame clones and lacks some. The table shows around 45,000 clones, with 65% to 85% occurring only once. Specimen: peripheral blood. The receptors originated from a woman aged 80 or over with acute or convalescent COVID-19. Both conserved end residues are trimmed from each CDR3. Fields, in order: CDR3 protein, J gene, CDR3 length, V gene.

cdr3_aa: ASGPRADQWGEQF
j_call: TRBJ2-1
cdr3_length: 13
v_call: TRBV12-5

cdr3_aa: ASSIESGGNEQF
j_call: TRBJ2-1
cdr3_length: 12
v_call: TRBV19

cdr3_aa: ASSTGTSGGNTGELF
j_call: TRBJ2-2
cdr3_length: 15
v_call: TRBV7-9

cdr3_aa: ASRGLAGTEQY
j_call: TRBJ2-7
cdr3_length: 11
v_call: TRBV19

cdr3_aa: ASSPRGPETQY
j_call: TRBJ2-5
cdr3_length: 11
v_call: TRBV7-9

cdr3_aa: ASGGQGAFTEAF
j_call: TRBJ1-1
cdr3_length: 12
v_call: TRBV25-1

cdr3_aa: ASSYSTRGSGNTIY
j_call: TRBJ1-3
cdr3_length: 14
v_call: TRBV6-2/TRBV6-3

cdr3_aa: ASSSIAGGENEQF
j_call: TRBJ2-1
cdr3_length: 13
v_call: TRBV18

cdr3_aa: ASSAGRQDTGELF
j_call: TRBJ2-2
cdr3_length: 13
v_call: TRBV18

cdr3_aa: ASSSGQGYGYT
j_call: TRBJ1-2
cdr3_length: 11
v_call: TRBV18

cdr3_aa: ASSPPSAGRSEAF
j_call: TRBJ1-1
cdr3_length: 13
v_call: TRBV18

cdr3_aa: ASSLRGIAAYNEQF
j_call: TRBJ2-1
cdr3_length: 14
v_call: TRBV11-2

cdr3_aa: ASSLVVGKQF
j_call: TRBJ2-1
cdr3_length: 10
v_call: TRBV11-2

cdr3_aa: ASSQGFGAAGSVY
j_call: TRBJ2-7
cdr3_length: 13
v_call: TRBV14

cdr3_aa: ASSQGVADNTEAF
j_call: TRBJ1-1
cdr3_length: 13
v_call: TRBV4-1

cdr3_aa: ASRPGGAYNEQF
j_call: TRBJ2-1
cdr3_length: 12
v_call: TRBV2

cdr3_aa: ASSRDSGWYEQY
j_call: TRBJ2-7
cdr3_length: 12
v_call: TRBV6-5

cdr3_aa: ASSPGLRERRTDTQY
j_call: TRBJ2-3
cdr3_length: 15
v_call: TRBV7-6

cdr3_aa: ASSSPGQGSYEQF
j_call: TRBJ2-1
cdr3_length: 13
v_call: TRBV7-2

cdr3_aa: ASSSFLGRVEGYGYT
j_call: TRBJ1-2
cdr3_length: 15
v_call: TRBV6-2/TRBV6-3

cdr3_aa: ASGERRETQY
j_call: TRBJ2-5
cdr3_length: 10
v_call: TRBV19

cdr3_aa: ASSRTSGSVSYNEQF
j_call: TRBJ2-1
cdr3_length: 15
v_call: TRBV10-2

cdr3_aa: ASSTGGDYGYT
j_call: TRBJ1-2
cdr3_length: 11
v_call: TRBV2

cdr3_aa: ASSLWLRSYNEQF
j_call: TRBJ2-1
cdr3_length: 13
v_call: TRBV7-9

cdr3_aa: ASRSTNSETQY
j_call: TRBJ2-5
cdr3_length: 11
v_call: TRBV2

cdr3_aa: ASSPGTASGNTIY
j_call: TRBJ1-3
cdr3_length: 13
v_call: TRBV5-4

cdr3_aa: ASSVSGEGYT
j_call: TRBJ1-2
cdr3_length: 10
v_call: TRBV9

cdr3_aa: ASSFPGAQETQY
j_call: TRBJ2-5
cdr3_length: 12
v_call: TRBV5-1

cdr3_aa: ATSDGTSGSRELF
j_call: TRBJ2-2
cdr3_length: 13
v_call: TRBV24-1

cdr3_aa: ASSQDGQGRQF
j_call: TRBJ2-1
cdr3_length: 11
v_call: TRBV4-3

cdr3_aa: ASSASTGTGGGSYEQY
j_call: TRBJ2-7
cdr3_length: 16
v_call: TRBV9

cdr3_aa: ASSILTGRLPYEQY
j_call: TRBJ2-7
cdr3_length: 14
v_call: TRBV13

cdr3_aa: ASQGFTALH
j_call: TRBJ1-6
cdr3_length: 9
v_call: TRBV19

cdr3_aa: ASSPGTGGGQPQH
j_call: TRBJ1-5
cdr3_length: 13
v_call: TRBV18

cdr3_aa: ASSAGPRQGNTEAF
j_call: TRBJ1-1
cdr3_length: 14
v_call: TRBV7-2

cdr3_aa: ASSGGANPSIGYT
j_call: TRBJ1-2
cdr3_length: 13
v_call: TRBV5-1

cdr3_aa: SCRTGLSEQY
j_call: TRBJ2-7
cdr3_length: 10
v_call: TRBV29-1

cdr3_aa: ASSSWTSNDNEQF
j_call: TRBJ2-1
cdr3_length: 13
v_call: TRBV14